A selection of T cell receptor beta chains follows, all from one sample in a study of circulating CD8 cells and anti-PD-1 response in melanoma. TCRdb fed the reads into MiXCR, producing one record per CDR3 protein. The table lists hundreds of distinct CDR3 sequences, almost 8% of them singletons. The sequenced sample was CD8+ T cells from PBMCs, obtained at baseline or after one month of anti-PD-1 therapy (not recorded which). The receptor set was obtained from a human donor with melanoma. Both conserved end residues are part of each CDR3. The D gene is left open where the match is weak. The size entry is marked missing in some rows and otherwise reads once, few, many or a size class.

V	size	D	J	CDR3	DNA
TRBV2	large	-	TRBJ2-7	CASKKEGARYEQYF	TGTGCCAGCAAAAAGGAGGGGGCGCGTTACGAGCAGTACTTC
TRBV13	large	TRBD1	TRBJ2-7	CASSSATGGEQYF	TGTGCCAGCAGCTCCGCTACAGGGGGCGAGCAGTACTTC
TRBV20-1	large	-	TRBJ2-3	CSARRDSYTDTQYF	TGCAGTGCTAGAAGGGACTCCTACACAGATACGCAGTATTTT
TRBV5-5	few	-	TRBJ2-4	CASTGVPSKNIQYF	TGTGCCAGCACTGGGGTACCCTCCAAAAACATTCAGTACTTC
TRBV28	-	-	TRBJ2-3	CASSSNPLDRGSDTQYF	TGTGCCAGCAGTTCCAACCCCCTCGATAGAGGGTCAGATACGCAGTATTTT
TRBV16	large	TRBD2	TRBJ2-1	CASSLTRGGNEQFF	TGTGCCAGCAGCCTTACCCGCGGGGGCAATGAGCAGTTCTTC
TRBV29-1	hyperexpanded	-	TRBJ2-6	CSVTDPGANVLTF	TGCAGCGTTACAGACCCTGGGGCCAACGTCCTGACTTTC
TRBV20-1	large	TRBD2	TRBJ2-3	CSARDSTSGAAGDTQYF	TGCAGTGCTAGAGATAGTACTAGCGGGGCGGCAGGAGATACGCAGTATTTT